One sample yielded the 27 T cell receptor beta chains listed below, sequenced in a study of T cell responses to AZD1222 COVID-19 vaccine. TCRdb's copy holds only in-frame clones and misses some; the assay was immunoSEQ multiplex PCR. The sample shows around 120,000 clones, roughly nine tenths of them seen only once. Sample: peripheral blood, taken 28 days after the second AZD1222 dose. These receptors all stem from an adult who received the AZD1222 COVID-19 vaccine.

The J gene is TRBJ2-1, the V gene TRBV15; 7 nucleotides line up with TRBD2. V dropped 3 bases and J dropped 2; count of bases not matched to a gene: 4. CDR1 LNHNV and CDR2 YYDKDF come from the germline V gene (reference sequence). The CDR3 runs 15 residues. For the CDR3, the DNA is TGTGCCACCAGCAGGTCCGGGACTACCTACAATGAGCAGTTCTTC. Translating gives CATSRSGTTYNEQFF.

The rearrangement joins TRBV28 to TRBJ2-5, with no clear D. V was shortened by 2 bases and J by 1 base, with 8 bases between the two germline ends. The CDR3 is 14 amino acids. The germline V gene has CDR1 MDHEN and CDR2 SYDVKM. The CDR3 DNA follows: TGTGCCAGCAGTTTAAGGCACATCCAAGAGACCCAGTACTTC. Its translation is CASSLRHIQETQYF.

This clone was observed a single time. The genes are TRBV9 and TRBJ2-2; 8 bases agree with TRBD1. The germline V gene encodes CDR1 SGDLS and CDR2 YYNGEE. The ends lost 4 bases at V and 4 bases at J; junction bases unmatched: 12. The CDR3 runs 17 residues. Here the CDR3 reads CASSQEVGTGSTGELFF. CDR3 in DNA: TGTGCCAGCAGCCAAGAAGTCGGGACAGGCTCCACCGGGGAGCTGTTTTTT. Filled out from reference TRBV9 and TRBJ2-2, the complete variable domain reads DSGVTQTPKHLITATGQRVTLRCSPRSGDLSVYWYQQSLDQGLQFLIQYYNGEERAKGNILERFSAQQFPDLHSELNLSSLELGDSALYFCASSQEVGTGSTGELFFGEGSRLTVL.

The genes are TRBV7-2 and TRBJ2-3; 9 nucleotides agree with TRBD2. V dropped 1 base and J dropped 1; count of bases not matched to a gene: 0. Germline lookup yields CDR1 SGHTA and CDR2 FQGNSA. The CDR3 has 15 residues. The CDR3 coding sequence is TGTGCCAGCAGCTTAGGGACTAGCGGCACAGATACGCAGTATTTT. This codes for CASSLGTSGTDTQYF.

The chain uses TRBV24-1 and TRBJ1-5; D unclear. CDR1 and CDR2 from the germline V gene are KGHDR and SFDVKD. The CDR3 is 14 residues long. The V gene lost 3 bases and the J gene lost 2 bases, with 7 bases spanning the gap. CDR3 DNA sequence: TGTGCCACCAGTGATCCCCTGGGCAATCAGCCCCAGCATTTT. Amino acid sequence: CATSDPLGNQPQHF.

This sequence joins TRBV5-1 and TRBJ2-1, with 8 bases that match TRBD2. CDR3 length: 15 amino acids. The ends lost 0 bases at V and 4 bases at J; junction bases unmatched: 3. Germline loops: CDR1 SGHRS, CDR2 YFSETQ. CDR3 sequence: CASSLVASGYNEQFF. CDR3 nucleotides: TGCGCCAGCAGCTTGGTAGCTAGCGGGTACAATGAGCAGTTCTTC.

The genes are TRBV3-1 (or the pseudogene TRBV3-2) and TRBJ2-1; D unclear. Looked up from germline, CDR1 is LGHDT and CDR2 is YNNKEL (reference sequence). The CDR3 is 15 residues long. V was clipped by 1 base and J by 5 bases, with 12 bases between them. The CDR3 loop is CASSQVFLQNNEQFF. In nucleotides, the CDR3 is TGTGCCAGCAGCCAAGTTTTTTTACAGAACAATGAGCAGTTCTTC.

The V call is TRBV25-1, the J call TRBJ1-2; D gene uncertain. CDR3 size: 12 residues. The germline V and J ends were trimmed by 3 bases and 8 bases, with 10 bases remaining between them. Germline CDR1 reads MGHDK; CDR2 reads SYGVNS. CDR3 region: CASSETLKGYTF. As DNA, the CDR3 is TGTGCCAGCAGTGAGACACTTAAAGGCTACACCTTC.

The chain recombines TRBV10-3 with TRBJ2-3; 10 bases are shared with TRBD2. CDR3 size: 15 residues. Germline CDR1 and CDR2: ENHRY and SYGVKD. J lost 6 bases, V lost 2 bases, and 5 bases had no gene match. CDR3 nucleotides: TGTGCCATCAGTGAGACTAGCGGGATAAAGGATACGCAGTATTTT. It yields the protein CAISETSGIKDTQYF.

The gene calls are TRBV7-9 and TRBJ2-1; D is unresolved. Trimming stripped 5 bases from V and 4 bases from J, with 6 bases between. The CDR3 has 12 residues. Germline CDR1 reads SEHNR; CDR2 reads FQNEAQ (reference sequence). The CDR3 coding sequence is TGTGCCAGCAGCCCAAGGTACAATGAGCAGTTCTTC. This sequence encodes CASSPRYNEQFF.

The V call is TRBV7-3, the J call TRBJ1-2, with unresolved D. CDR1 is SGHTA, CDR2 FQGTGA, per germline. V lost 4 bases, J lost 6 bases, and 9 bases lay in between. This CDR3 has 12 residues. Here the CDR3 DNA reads TGTGCCAGCAGCTCGGACTTTGATGGCTACACCTTC. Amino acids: CASSSDFDGYTF.

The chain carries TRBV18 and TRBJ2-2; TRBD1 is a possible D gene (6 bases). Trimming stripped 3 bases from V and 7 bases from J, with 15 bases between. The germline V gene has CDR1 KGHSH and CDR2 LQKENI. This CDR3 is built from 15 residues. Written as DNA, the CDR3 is TGTGCCAGCTCACCTAGACAGGTGTCGAACGGGGAGCTGTTTTTT. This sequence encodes CASSPRQVSNGELFF.

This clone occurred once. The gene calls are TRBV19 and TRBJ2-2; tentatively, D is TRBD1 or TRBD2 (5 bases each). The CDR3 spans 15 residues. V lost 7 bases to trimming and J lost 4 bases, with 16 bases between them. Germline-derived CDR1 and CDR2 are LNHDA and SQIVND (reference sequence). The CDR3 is CASNPGDAGTGELFF. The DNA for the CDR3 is TGTGCCAGTAACCCTGGGGACGCAGGCACCGGGGAGCTGTTTTTT.

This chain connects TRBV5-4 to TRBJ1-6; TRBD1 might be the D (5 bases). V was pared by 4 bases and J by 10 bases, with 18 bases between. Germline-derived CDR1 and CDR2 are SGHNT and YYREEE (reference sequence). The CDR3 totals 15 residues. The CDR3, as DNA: TGTGCCAGCAGCCAGACCAGGGACGGTCAGTCACCCCTCCACTTT. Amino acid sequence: CASSQTRDGQSPLHF.

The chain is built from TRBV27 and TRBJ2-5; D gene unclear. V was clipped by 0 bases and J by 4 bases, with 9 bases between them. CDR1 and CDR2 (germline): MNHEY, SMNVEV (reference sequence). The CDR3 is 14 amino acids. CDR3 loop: CASSLSWDSETQYF. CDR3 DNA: TGTGCCAGCAGTTTATCGTGGGATTCAGAGACCCAGTACTTC.

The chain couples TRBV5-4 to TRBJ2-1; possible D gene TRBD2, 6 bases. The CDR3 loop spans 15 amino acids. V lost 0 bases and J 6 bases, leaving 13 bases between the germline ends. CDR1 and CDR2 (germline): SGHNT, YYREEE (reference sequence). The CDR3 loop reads CASSLGGEEGNEQFF. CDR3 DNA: TGTGCCAGCAGCTTGGGGGGGGAGGAAGGCAATGAGCAGTTCTTC.

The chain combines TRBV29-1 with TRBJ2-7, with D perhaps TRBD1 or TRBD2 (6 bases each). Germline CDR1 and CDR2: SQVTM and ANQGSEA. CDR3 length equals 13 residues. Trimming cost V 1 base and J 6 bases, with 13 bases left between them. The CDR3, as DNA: TGCAGCGTTGAAGGTACGGGGGCTCGCGAGCAGTACTTC. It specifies CSVEGTGAREQYF.

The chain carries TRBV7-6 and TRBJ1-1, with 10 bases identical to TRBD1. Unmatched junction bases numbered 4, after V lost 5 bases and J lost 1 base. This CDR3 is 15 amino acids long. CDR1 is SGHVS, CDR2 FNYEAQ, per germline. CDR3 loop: CASSLTGGRNTEAFF. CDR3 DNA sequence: TGTGCCAGCAGCCTGACAGGGGGCAGGAACACTGAAGCTTTCTTT.

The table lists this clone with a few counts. For the CDR3, the DNA is TGTGCCAGCAGCGGTATCGACAGGGGGGGAAACACCATATATTTT. This sequence encodes CASSGIDRGGNTIYF. The rearrangement uses TRBV3-1 (or the pseudogene TRBV3-2) and TRBJ1-3; 9 bases fit TRBD1. The CDR3 extends over 15 amino acids. Germline values: CDR1 LGHDT, CDR2 YNNKEL (reference sequence). V was clipped by 5 bases and J by 4 bases; unmatched bases: 6.

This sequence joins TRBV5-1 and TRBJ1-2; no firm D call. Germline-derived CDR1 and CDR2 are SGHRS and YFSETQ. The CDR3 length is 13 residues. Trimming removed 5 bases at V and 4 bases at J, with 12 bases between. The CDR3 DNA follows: TGCGCCAGCAGTTCCACACCAACCTATGGCTACACCTTC. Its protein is CASSSTPTYGYTF. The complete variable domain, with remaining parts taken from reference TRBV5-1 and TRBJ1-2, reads KAGVTQTPRYLIKTRGQQVTLSCSPISGHRSVSWYQQTPGQGLQFLFEYFSETQRNKGNFPGRFSGRQFSNSRSEMNVSTLELGDSALYLCASSSTPTYGYTFGSGTRLTVV.

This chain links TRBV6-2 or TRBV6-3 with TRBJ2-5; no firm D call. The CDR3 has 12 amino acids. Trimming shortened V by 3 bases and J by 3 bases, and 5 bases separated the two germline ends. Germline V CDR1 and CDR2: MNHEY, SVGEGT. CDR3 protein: CASSYLKETQYF. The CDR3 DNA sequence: TGTGCCAGCAGTTATCTGAAAGAGACCCAGTACTTC.

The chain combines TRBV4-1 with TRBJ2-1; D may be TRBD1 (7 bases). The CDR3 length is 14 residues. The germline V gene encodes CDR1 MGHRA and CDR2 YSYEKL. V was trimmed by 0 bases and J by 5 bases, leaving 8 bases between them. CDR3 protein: CASSQDRGDNEQFF. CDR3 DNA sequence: TGCGCCAGCAGCCAAGACAGGGGGGACAATGAGCAGTTCTTC.

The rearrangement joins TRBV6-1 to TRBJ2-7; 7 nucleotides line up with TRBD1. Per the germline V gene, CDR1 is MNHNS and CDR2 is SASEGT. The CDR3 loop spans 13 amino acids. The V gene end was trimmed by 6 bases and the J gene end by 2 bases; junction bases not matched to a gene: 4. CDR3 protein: CASRGTVTYEQYF. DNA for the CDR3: TGTGCCAGCAGAGGGACAGTAACCTACGAGCAGTACTTC.

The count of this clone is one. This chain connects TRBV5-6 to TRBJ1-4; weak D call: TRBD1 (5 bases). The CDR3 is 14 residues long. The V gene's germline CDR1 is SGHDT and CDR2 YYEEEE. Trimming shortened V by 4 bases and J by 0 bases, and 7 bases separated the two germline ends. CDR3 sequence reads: CASSLTATNEKLFF. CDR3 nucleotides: TGTGCCAGCAGCCTGACAGCAACTAATGAAAAACTGTTTTTT.

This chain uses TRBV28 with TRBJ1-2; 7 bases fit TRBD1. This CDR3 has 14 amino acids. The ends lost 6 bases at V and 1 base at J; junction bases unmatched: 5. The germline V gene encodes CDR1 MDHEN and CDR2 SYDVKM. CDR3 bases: TGTGCCAGCAGGGGGACAGCAGTTAACTATGGCTACACCTTC. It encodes CASRGTAVNYGYTF.

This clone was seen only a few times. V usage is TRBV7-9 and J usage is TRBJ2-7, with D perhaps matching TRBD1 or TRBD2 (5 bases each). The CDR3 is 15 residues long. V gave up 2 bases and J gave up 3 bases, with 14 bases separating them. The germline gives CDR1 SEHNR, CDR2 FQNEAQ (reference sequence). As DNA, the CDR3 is TGTGCCAGCAGCTTAAAGGGACCTACCTTCTACGAGCAGTACTTC. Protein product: CASSLKGPTFYEQYF.

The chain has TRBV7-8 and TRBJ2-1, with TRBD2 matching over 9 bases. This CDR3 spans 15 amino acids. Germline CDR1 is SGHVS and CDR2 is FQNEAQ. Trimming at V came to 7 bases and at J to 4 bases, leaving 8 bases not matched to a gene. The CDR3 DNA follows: TGTGCCAGCACCATCGGGGCGGGAGGGTACAATGAGCAGTTCTTC. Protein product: CASTIGAGGYNEQFF.